This T cell receptor (beta chain) is drawn from a study of cytomegalovirus exposure and HLA in healthy donors. General study points: Roughly uniform sequencing depth across donors was assumed, possibly incorrectly. Among immune exposure information, only CMV serostatus was available. An analysis that came later showed most CMV-associated TCR beta chains appearing HLA-restricted.

It was with 60 Vbeta and 13 Jbeta primers that the PCR ran. The method was immunoSEQ multiplex PCR; TCRdb's version includes in-frame clones alone and lacks a portion of them. The sample lists 100,000 or so clones; more than 75% were seen once. The CDR3 covers 11 residues. Per the germline V gene, CDR1 is LNHDA and CDR2 is SQIVND (reference sequence). Trimming removed 6 bases at V and 2 bases at J, with 4 bases between. Of note for this clone: Its antigen is undetermined.

The sequence was obtained from a woman aged 35 to 49 in good health and CMV-seropositive. The sample was PBMCs. V is TRBV19 and J is TRBJ1-2; D call uncertain. As DNA, the CDR3 is TGTGCCAGTAGACAGAACTATGGCTACACCTTC. It is translated as CASRQNYGYTF.